This T cell receptor beta chain was obtained from a study of neurological immune-mediated disorders. From the 5' RACE reads, TCRdb called clonotypes with MiXCR, one entry per CDR3 protein. The data show roughly 89,000 distinct CDR3 sequences, around 2.6% seen once. Germline V gene data show CDR1 as SGHRS and CDR2 as YFSETQ. The CDR3 is 15 amino acids. V shed 4 bases and J shed 2 bases, with 14 bases lying between them. This clonotype has ten or more counts. The sequenced material came from PBMCs. This TCR was sampled from a woman between 25 and 40 years old with multiple sclerosis. The rearrangement joins TRBV5-1 to TRBJ2-3; D may be TRBD1 (6 bases). The CDR3 here is CASSRITGTTDTQYF. The CDR3 DNA sequence: TGCGCCAGCAGCCGAATTACAGGGACCACAGATACGCAGTATTTT.